The subject of this entry is one T cell receptor (beta chain). Which antigen it targets is not known. No per-base quality is available; no much larger clone lies one base away. The data belong to a study of OX40 agonist ivuxolimab in advanced cancers. With regard to the full study: Ivuxolimab, which targeted the costimulatory receptor OX40 (CD134), was an agonistic, fully human IgG2 monoclonal antibody. Intravenous ivuxolimab was administered to patients every 2 weeks at six dose levels: 0.01, 0.1, 0.3, 1.5, 3 and 10 mg/kg. The point of sequencing TCRbeta in the periphery was to test whether ivuxolimab changed TCR sequence diversity and drove clonal T-cell expansion. The monotherapy dose-escalation portion (N of about 50 patients) of the phase I ivuxolimab trial is reported in the paper. Of the 50 to 55 dose-escalation patients, hepatocellular carcinoma was present in about 20, melanoma in some 15, renal cell carcinoma in 9 and head and neck cancer in 9. A male proportion of roughly 85% and a mean age of approximately 62 years, ranging from roughly 23 to 80, were recorded for the dose-escalation cohort. Prior anti-PD-1, anti-PD-L1 or anti-CTLA-4 therapy was permitted, and checkpoint inhibitors had been received by 40% to 50% of dose-escalation patients. Partial responses occurred in three dose-escalation patients, of whom one had hepatocellular carcinoma and two had cutaneous melanoma. Points the paper makes about the study in general: Antigen specificity was not determined for the clonally expanded peripheral T cells. Low levels of normalized T-cell clonal expansion were also shown by some nonresponding patients. On average, CD8+ T cells showed more expanded clones than CD4+ T cells after ivuxolimab. Partial responders in the 0.1-3.0 mg/kg groups had among the lowest normalized peripheral clonal expansion, especially among CD8+ T cells. At doses from 0.1 to 3.0 mg/kg, clonal expansion was seen in both CD4+ and CD8+ blood T cells between baseline and week 6.

The trial excluded patients who had a history of autoimmune disease or who were on systemic immunosuppression. Peripheral blood for TCR sequencing was collected from all dose cohorts at baseline, on cycle 4 day 1, and on cycle 7 day 1. Samples were obtained from an open-label, multicenter, first-in-human phase I dose-escalation trial of ivuxolimab. Adults with locally advanced or metastatic melanoma, renal cell, hepatocellular, or head and neck squamous cell carcinoma were enrolled in the trial. CD4+ and CD8+ T cells were sorted separately from peripheral blood before TCR sequencing. For sequencing of the TCRbeta CDR3 region, genomic DNA was extracted from the sorted cells. The immunoSEQ Assay was used for sequencing of TCRbeta CDR3 regions. TCRdb provides this immuneACCESS table in a form limited to in-frame rearrangements. Some clones are lacking; in checked studies, under half of them reflect an unresolved V gene, and why the rest are absent is not known. The sample records tens of thousands of clones, roughly 78% of which are singletons. Approximately 5.3% of the sample comes from the top ten.

Its CDR3 holds 12 amino acids, cysteine through phenylalanine. This entry keeps only the CDR3 DNA: 36 bases, framed from base 1. The germline V gene sets CDR1 to SGHRS and CDR2 to YFSETQ. Deletion took 0 bases off V and 8 bases off J, with a span of 6 bases between the germline ends. The source was CD4+ or CD8+ T cells sorted from blood, collected in a trial of the OX40 agonist ivuxolimab. The receptor chain draws on TRBV5-1 and TRBJ2-1; the D gene is not confidently resolved. The TCR comes from an adult with an advanced solid tumor such as melanoma, head and neck, liver or kidney cancer. The CDR3 loop reads CASSLENYEQFF. The DNA sequence is given as TGCGCCAGCAGCTTGGAAAATTATGAGCAGTTCTTC.